The TCR beta chain under discussion was sequenced for a study of blood T cells in healthy people across ages. Germline loops: CDR1 SGHTA, CDR2 FQGNSA. J gave up 2 bases and V 7 bases, and 5 bases lay outside the gene matches. This CDR3 region has 14 residues. A second roughly 6 to 11 cycle PCR used barcoded and J-beta primers. A template-switch adaptor with 12 random nucleotides tagged each cDNA molecule. MiXCR, applied by TCRdb to the 5' RACE reads, yields one record per CDR3 protein. The table records fewer than 900,000 distinct CDR3 sequences, around 48% of them present only once. About this clonotype itself: Its target is not known.

Notes on the study in general: TCR beta diversity correlated strongly with naive T cell percentage. Possibly confounding the expanded clonotype changes was the fact that donor CMV status was unknown.

V is TRBV7-2 and J is TRBJ1-1; TRBD1 matches at 9 bases. This clonotype was sampled from a woman aged 55 to 70 in good health. Sequencing used blood. The CDR3 DNA is TGTGCCAGCACCATACAGGGGGCAAACACTGAAGCTTTCTTT. The encoded protein is CASTIQGANTEAFF. Based on the CDR3 plus reference TRBV7-2 and TRBJ1-1, the full variable domain is GAGVSQSPSNKVTEKGKDVELRCDPISGHTALYWYRQSLGQGLEFLIYFQGNSAPDKSGLPSDRFSAERTGGSVSTLTIQRTQQEDSAVYLCASTIQGANTEAFFGQGTRLTVV.